This entry concerns a single TCR beta chain. Its antigen is undetermined. TCRdb analysed the RT-PCR reads with MiXCR anew, one entry per CDR3 protein. The sample includes 500,000 or so distinct CDR3 sequences, approximately 15% of them seen just once. The data derive from a study of response to subunit inactivated influenza vaccine. Notes on the study in general: The study's authors posited that every seasonal influenza vaccination enlists few new T cells.

Material: CD4+ T cells sorted from PBMCs, obtained approximately 25 months after vaccination. The TCR sequence derives from a man aged 45 to 70 who received an inactivated influenza vaccine.

The CDR3 coding sequence is TGTGCCAGCAGTAGGGTTCCTTCCGGCTACGAGCAGTACTTC. Translating gives CASSRVPSGYEQYF. The rearrangement uses TRBV2 and TRBJ2-7; D remains ambiguous. Per germline, CDR1 SNHLY and CDR2 FYNNEI. The V and J ends lost 5 bases and 3 bases respectively, with 14 bases between them. This CDR3 has 14 residues. Supplemented by reference TRBV2 and TRBJ2-7, the full variable domain reads EPEVTQTPSHQVTQMGQEVILRCVPISNHLYFYWYRQILGQKVEFLVSFYNNEISEKSEIFDDQFSVERPDGSNFTLKIRSTKLEDSAMYFCASSRVPSGYEQYFGPGTRLTVT.